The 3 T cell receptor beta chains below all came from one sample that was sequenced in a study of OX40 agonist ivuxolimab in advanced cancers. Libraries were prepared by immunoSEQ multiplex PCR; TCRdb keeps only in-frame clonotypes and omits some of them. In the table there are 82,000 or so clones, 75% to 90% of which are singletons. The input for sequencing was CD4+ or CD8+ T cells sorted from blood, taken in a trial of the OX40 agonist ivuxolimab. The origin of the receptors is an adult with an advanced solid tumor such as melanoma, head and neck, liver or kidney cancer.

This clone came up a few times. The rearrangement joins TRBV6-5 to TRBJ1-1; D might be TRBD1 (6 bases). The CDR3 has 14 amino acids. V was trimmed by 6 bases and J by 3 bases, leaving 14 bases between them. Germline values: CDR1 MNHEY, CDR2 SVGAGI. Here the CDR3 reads CASRPGQRYTEAFF. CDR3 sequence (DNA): TGTGCCAGCAGACCCGGACAGCGCTACACTGAAGCTTTCTTT.

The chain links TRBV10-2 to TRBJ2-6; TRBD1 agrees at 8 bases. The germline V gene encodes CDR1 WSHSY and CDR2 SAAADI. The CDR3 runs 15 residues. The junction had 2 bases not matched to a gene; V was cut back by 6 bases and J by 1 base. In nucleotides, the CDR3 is TGCGCCAGCAGAGGGACAGGATCTGGGGCCAACGTCCTGACTTTC. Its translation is CASRGTGSGANVLTF.

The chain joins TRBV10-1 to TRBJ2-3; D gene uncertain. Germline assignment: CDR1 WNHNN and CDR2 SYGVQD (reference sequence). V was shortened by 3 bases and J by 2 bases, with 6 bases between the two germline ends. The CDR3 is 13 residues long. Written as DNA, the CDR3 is TGCGCCAGCAGTGACTCATTCACAGATACGCAGTATTTT. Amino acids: CASSDSFTDTQYF.